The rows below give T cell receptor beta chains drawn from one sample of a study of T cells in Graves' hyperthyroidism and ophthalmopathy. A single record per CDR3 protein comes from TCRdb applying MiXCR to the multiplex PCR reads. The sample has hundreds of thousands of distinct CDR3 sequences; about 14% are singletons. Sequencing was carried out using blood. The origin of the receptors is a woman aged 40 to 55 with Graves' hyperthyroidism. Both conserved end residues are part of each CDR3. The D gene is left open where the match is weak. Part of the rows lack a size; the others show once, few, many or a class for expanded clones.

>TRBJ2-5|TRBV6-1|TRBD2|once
CASSEGLAGRQETQYF
TGTGCCAGCAGTGAAGGACTAGCGGGACGCCAAGAGACCCAGTACTTC
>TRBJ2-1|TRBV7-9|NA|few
CASRVGDNEQFF
TGTGCCAGCAGAGTAGGGGACAATGAGCAGTTCTTC
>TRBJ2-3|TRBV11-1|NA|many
CASSYTGQTTDTQYF
TGTGCCAGCAGTTACACTGGACAGACCACAGATACGCAGTATTTT
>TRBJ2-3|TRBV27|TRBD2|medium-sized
CASKILAGVEDTQYF
TGTGCCAGCAAGATTCTAGCGGGAGTGGAAGATACGCAGTATTTT
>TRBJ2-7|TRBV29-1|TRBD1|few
CSVEAGTGSSEQYF
TGCAGCGTTGAAGCCGGGACAGGGTCCTCCGAGCAGTACTTC
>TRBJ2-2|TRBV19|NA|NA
CASSKVRTLENTGELFF
TGTGCCAGTAGTAAGGTCAGGACACTAGAGAACACCGGGGAGCTGTTTTTT
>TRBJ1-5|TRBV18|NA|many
CASSPPPGRGYSNQPQHF
TGTGCCAGCTCACCCCCCCCAGGGAGGGGGTATAGCAATCAGCCCCAGCATTTT
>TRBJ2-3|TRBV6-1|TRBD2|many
CASSEISGAGVTDTQYF
TGTGCCAGCAGTGAAATTTCTGGCGCGGGAGTCACAGATACGCAGTATTTT
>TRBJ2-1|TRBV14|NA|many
CASSQVLASYNEQFF
TGTGCCAGCAGCCAAGTCCTAGCGTCCTACAATGAGCAGTTCTTC
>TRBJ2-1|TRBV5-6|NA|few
CASSLEGKRNEQFF
TGTGCCAGCAGCTTGGAGGGGAAAAGGAATGAGCAGTTCTTC
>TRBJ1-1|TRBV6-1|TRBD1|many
CASSSTGTGGSEAFF
TGTGCCAGCAGTTCAACCGGGACAGGCGGATCTGAAGCTTTCTTT
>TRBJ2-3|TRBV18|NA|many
CASSPDRDTQYF
TGTGCCAGCTCACCAGACAGGGATACGCAGTATTTT
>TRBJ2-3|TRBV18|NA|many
CASSPIKSTDTQYF
TGTGCCAGCTCACCGATAAAAAGCACAGATACGCAGTATTTT
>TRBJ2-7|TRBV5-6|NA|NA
CASNRGSYEQYF
TGTGCCAGCAATAGAGGGTCCTACGAGCAGTACTTC
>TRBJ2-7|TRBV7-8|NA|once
CASSPARQIHSYEQYF
TGTGCCAGCAGCCCCGCCCGTCAGATACATTCCTACGAGCAGTACTTC
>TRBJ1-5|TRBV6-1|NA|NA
CASSPLWGNQPQHF
TGTGCCAGCAGCCCGTTGTGGGGCAATCAGCCCCAGCATTTT
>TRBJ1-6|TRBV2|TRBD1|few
CASSGDSHNSPLHF
TGTGCCAGCAGTGGGGACAGCCATAATTCACCCCTCCACTTT
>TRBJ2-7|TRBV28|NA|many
CASSPGAGAGYEQYF
TGTGCCAGCAGCCCCGGGGCGGGTGCGGGCTACGAGCAGTACTTC
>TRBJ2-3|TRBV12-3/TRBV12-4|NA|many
CASSTGTDTQYF
TGTGCCAGCAGCACGGGGACAGATACGCAGTATTTT
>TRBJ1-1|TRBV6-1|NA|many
CASSEKPGVAGTEAFF
TGTGCCAGCAGTGAAAAACCAGGGGTCGCGGGAACTGAAGCTTTCTTT
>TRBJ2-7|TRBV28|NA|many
CASREGITSPYEQYF
TGTGCCAGCAGGGAGGGAATTACTAGCCCCTACGAGCAGTACTTC
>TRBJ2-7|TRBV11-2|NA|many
CASSLQQGYEQYF
TGTGCCAGCAGCCTCCAACAGGGCTACGAGCAGTACTTC
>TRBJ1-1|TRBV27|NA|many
CASRIGLTNTEAFF
TGTGCCAGCAGAATAGGACTAACGAACACTGAAGCTTTCTTT
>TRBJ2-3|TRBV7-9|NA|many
CASSLAAGGVMSTDTQYF
TGTGCCAGCAGCTTAGCGGCAGGAGGGGTGATGAGCACAGATACGCAGTATTTT
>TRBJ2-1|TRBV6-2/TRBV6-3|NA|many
CASSYGGGPNNEQFF
TGTGCCAGCAGTTACGGCGGGGGCCCCAACAATGAGCAGTTCTTC
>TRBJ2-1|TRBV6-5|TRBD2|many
CASSYSGGRGNEQFF
TGTGCCAGCAGTTACTCTGGCGGGAGGGGAAATGAGCAGTTCTTC
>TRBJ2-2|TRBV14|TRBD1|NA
CASSQFTGAGPGELFF
TGTGCCAGCAGCCAATTCACAGGGGCCGGTCCCGGGGAGCTGTTTTTT
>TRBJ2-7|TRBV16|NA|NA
CASSQLGAGFYEQYF
TGTGCCAGCAGCCAATTAGGGGCGGGGTTCTACGAGCAGTACTTC
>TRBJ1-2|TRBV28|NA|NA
CASSLKGDRVYGYTF
TGTGCCAGCAGTTTAAAGGGGGATCGCGTCTATGGCTACACCTTC
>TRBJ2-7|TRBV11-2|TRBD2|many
CASSLEVAGGSYEQYF
TGTGCCAGCAGCTTAGAGGTAGCGGGAGGATCCTACGAGCAGTACTTC
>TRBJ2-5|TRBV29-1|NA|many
CSVEEGLLGLRQETQYF
TGCAGCGTCGAAGAAGGCTTACTGGGACTTCGCCAAGAGACCCAGTACTTC
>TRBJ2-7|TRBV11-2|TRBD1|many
CASSSIRDSYEQYF
TGTGCCAGCAGCTCGATCCGGGACAGCTACGAGCAGTACTTC
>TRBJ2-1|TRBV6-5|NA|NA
CASSYRGEQFF
TGTGCCAGCAGTTACCGAGGGGAGCAGTTCTTC
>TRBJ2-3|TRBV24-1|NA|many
CATSRTASTDTQYF
TGTGCCACCAGTCGGACGGCTAGCACAGATACGCAGTATTTT
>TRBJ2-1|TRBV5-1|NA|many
CASSLEGGGSYNEQFF
TGCGCCAGCAGCTTGGAGGGGGGAGGCTCCTACAATGAGCAGTTCTTC
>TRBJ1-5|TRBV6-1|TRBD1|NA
CASRSRQGHQHF
TGTGCCAGCAGATCCAGACAGGGACACCAGCATTTT